This TCR beta chain was identified during a study of radiotherapy plus CTLA-4 blockade in lung cancer. The method was immunoSEQ multiplex PCR; TCRdb's version includes in-frame clones alone and lacks a portion of them. Of 60,000 to 70,000 clones in the sample, around 86% were seen once. Trimming shortened V by 6 bases and J by 0 bases, and 6 bases separated the two germline ends. The CDR3 totals 13 residues. The germline gives CDR1 MDHEN, CDR2 SYDVKM. This chain joins TRBV28 and TRBJ1-5; no clear D gene. The source was peripheral blood, collected from a patient treated with radiotherapy plus ipilimumab. The TCR was taken from a human donor with non-small cell lung cancer who had a partial response to radiotherapy plus ipilimumab. The CDR3 is CASRSNSNQPQHF. The CDR3 coding sequence is TGTGCCAGCAGATCTAATAGCAATCAGCCCCAGCATTTT.